Included here is one T cell receptor (beta chain) sequence, with context. The antigen remains undetermined. TCRdb re-called the 5' RACE reads; one entry per CDR3 protein, DNA not given. The sample table includes around 410,000 distinct CDR3 sequences. Per donor, approximately 2.3 ml of blood was collected and frozen. The sample originates from a study of monozygotic twins with inflammatory bowel disease. Overall study results and limits: IBD patients shared fewer clonotypes with others than healthy twins, especially with disease activity.

The CDR3 has 17 residues. Per the germline V gene, CDR1 is KGHSH and CDR2 is LQKENI. The clonotype comes from a human donor with ulcerative colitis or Crohn's disease, or a healthy co-twin of an affected twin (not recorded which). Material: blood. The gene calls are TRBV18 and TRBJ2-2; TCRdb outputs TRBD1, but without DNA this stays unchecked. The CDR3 protein is CASSPQQARGNTGELFF.